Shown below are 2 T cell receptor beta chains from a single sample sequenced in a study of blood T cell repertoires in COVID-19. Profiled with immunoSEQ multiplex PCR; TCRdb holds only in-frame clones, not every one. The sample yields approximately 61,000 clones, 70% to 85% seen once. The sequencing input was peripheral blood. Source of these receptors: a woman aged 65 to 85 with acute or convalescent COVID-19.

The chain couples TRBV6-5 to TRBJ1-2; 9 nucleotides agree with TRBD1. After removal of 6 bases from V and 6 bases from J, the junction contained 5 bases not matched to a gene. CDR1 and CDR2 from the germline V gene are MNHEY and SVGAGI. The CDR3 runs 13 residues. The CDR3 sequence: CASRMGQGNGYTF. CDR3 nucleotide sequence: TGTGCCAGCAGGATGGGACAGGGAAATGGCTACACCTTC.

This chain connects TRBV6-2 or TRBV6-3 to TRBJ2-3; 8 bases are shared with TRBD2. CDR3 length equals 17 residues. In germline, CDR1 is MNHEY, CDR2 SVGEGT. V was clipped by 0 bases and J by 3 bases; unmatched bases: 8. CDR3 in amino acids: CASSYSTRGGPTDTQYF. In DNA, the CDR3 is TGTGCCAGCAGTTACTCGACCCGGGGGGGCCCTACAGATACGCAGTATTTT.